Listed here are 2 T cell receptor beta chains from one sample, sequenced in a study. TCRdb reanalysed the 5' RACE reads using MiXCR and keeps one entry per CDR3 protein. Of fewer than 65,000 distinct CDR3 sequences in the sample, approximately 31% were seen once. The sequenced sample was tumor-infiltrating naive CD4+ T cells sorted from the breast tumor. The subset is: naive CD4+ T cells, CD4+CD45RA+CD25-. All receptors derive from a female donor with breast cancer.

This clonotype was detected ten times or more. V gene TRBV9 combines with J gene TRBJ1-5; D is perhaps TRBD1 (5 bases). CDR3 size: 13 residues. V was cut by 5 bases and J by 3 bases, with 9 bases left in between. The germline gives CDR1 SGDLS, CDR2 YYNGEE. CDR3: CASSPTDNQPQHF. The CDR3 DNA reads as TGTGCCAGCAGTCCGACAGACAATCAGCCCCAGCATTTT.

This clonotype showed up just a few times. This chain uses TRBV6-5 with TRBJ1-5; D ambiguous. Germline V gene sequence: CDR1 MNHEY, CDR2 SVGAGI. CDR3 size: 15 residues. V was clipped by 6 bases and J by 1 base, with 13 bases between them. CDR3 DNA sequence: TGTGCCAGCAGGCGCGACACCTGGAGCAATCAGCCCCAGCATTTT. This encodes CASRRDTWSNQPQHF.